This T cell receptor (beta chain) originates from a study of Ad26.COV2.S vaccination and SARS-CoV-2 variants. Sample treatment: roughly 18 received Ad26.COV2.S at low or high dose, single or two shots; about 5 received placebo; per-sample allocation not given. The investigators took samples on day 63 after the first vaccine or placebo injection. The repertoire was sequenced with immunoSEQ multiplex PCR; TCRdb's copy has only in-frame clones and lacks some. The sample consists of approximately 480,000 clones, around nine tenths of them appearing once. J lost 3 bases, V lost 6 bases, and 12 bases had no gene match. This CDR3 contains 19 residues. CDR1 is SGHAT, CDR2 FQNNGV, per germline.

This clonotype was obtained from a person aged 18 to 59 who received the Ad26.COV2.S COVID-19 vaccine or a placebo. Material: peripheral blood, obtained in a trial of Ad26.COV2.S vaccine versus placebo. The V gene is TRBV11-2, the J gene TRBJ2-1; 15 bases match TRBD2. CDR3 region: CASRTPRRTSGRGYNEQFF. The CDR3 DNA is TGTGCCAGCAGGACTCCGAGAAGGACTAGCGGGAGGGGCTACAATGAGCAGTTCTTC.